This T cell receptor (beta chain) appears in the sequencing data of a study of blood T cells in healthy people across ages. Through a sample-barcoded 5' primer and a J-beta primer mix, a second PCR was run for about 7 to 12 cycles. TCRdb itself ran the 5' RACE reads through MiXCR, one entry per CDR3 protein. In the table there are 660,000 or so distinct CDR3 sequences, 58% of which are singletons. To note about this clonotype: Its antigen is unknown.

Study-level points and caveats: Getting older went along with TCR beta diversity per million T cells dropping roughly linearly.

Germline CDR1 and CDR2: SGHDN and FVKESK. The CDR3 sequence is 15 residues long. The ends were cut back, 4 bases at V and 4 bases at J, with 16 bases in the middle. The clonotype was recovered from a man aged 60 to 75 in good health. Sequenced material: blood. This chain connects TRBV14 to TRBJ2-5; a possible D gene is TRBD2 (5 bases). The CDR3 here is CASSRNRGLVETQYF. For the CDR3, the DNA is TGTGCCAGCAGCCGGAACAGAGGGCTCGTAGAGACCCAGTACTTC. Full variable domain (rest looked up from reference TRBV14 and TRBJ2-5): EAGVTQFPSHSVIEKGQTVTLRCDPISGHDNLYWYRRVMGKEIKFLLHFVKESKQDESGMPNNRFLAERTGGTYSTLKVQPAELEDSGVYFCASSRNRGLVETQYFGPGTRLLVL.